The 12 T cell receptor beta chains given below trace back to one sample, sequenced in a study of blood T cell repertoires in COVID-19. Using immunoSEQ multiplex PCR, the repertoire was profiled, and TCRdb retains in-frame clones only, with some absent. Of a few hundred thousand clones in the sample, approximately 82% were seen once. Specimen: peripheral blood. The receptors come from a woman of 80 years or more with acute or convalescent COVID-19.

V usage is TRBV18 and J usage is TRBJ2-5; 10 positions agree with TRBD2. The germline V gene encodes CDR1 KGHSH and CDR2 LQKENI. This CDR3 has 17 amino acids. J gave up 2 bases and V 6 bases, and 12 bases lay outside the gene matches. The CDR3 bases are TGTGCCAGCTCCCTCTCGTTAGCGGGGGGACATCAAGAGACCCAGTACTTC. It translates to CASSLSLAGGHQETQYF. Filled out from reference TRBV18 and TRBJ2-5, the complete variable domain reads NAGVMQNPRHLVRRRGQEARLRCSPMKGHSHVYWYRQLPEEGLKFMVYLQKENIIDESGMPKERFSAEFPKEGPSILRIQQVVRGDSAAYFCASSLSLAGGHQETQYFGPGTRLLVL.

In this sample, this clone turned up once. The chain couples TRBV3-1 (or the pseudogene TRBV3-2) to TRBJ1-1; 8 bases line up with TRBD1. The germline CDR1 and CDR2 sequences are LGHDT and YNNKEL (reference sequence). This CDR3 has 14 amino acids. V dropped 4 bases and J dropped 2; count of bases not matched to a gene: 3. CDR3 amino acids: CASSRQGSNTEAFF. CDR3 sequence (DNA): TGTGCCAGCAGCCGACAGGGGAGTAACACTGAAGCTTTCTTT.

The sample holds one count of this clone. The chain links TRBV10-2 to TRBJ1-2, with D tentatively TRBD1 (6 bases). Germline assignment: CDR1 WSHSY and CDR2 SAAADI. Trimming removed 6 bases at V and 3 bases at J, with 14 bases between. The CDR3 runs to 14 residues. CDR3 DNA sequence: TGCGCCAGCAGGGACAGTGGTCGGGACTATGGCTACACCTTC. Translating it yields CASRDSGRDYGYTF.

The chain combines TRBV7-9 with TRBJ1-1; 8 bases are shared with TRBD1. Losses at the gene ends were 1 base for V and 4 bases for J; bases not matched to a gene: 2. The CDR3 sequence is 14 residues long. Germline CDR1 reads SEHNR; CDR2 reads FQNEAQ (reference sequence). The DNA of the CDR3 is TGTGCCAGCAGCTTAGGAGGGACAGGCACTGAAGCTTTCTTT. Protein: CASSLGGTGTEAFF.

This chain connects TRBV5-1 to TRBJ2-7, with 8 bases lining up with TRBD1. V shed 5 bases, J shed 0 bases, and the junction held 7 bases outside the gene matches. The CDR3 length is 15 residues. Germline-derived CDR1 and CDR2 are SGHRS and YFSETQ. The CDR3 DNA is TGCGCCAGCAGTCACGGAGGGACAGGCTCCTACGAGCAGTACTTC. It specifies CASSHGGTGSYEQYF. The variable domain in full, completed from reference TRBV5-1 and TRBJ2-7, reads KAGVTQTPRYLIKTRGQQVTLSCSPISGHRSVSWYQQTPGQGLQFLFEYFSETQRNKGNFPGRFSGRQFSNSRSEMNVSTLELGDSALYLCASSHGGTGSYEQYFGPGTRLTVT.

In this sample, this clone turned up once. The chain recombines TRBV2 with TRBJ2-1; TRBD2 matches 15 bases. CDR1 and CDR2 (germline): SNHLY, FYNNEI. Unmatched junction bases numbered 4, after V lost 6 bases and J lost 7 bases. The length of the CDR3 is 15 residues. CDR3 loop: CASSEGLAGGNEQFF. The CDR3 DNA sequence: TGTGCCAGCAGCGAGGGACTAGCGGGGGGTAATGAGCAGTTCTTC.

The chain employs TRBV15 and TRBJ1-1; no clear D gene. Trimming removed 8 bases from V and 4 bases from J, with 14 bases in between. The CDR3 sequence is 13 residues long. Per the germline V gene, CDR1 is LNHNV and CDR2 is YYDKDF (reference sequence). The DNA for the CDR3 is TGTGCCACCGCCGCTTCATCGGTCACTGAAGCTTTCTTT. Encoded protein: CATAASSVTEAFF.

The J gene is TRBJ2-3, the V gene TRBV5-1; 9 bases are a match to TRBD2. V shed 5 bases and J 3 bases; nucleotides not matched to a gene: 7. Germline CDR1 and CDR2: SGHRS and YFSETQ. CDR3 size: 15 residues. The CDR3 DNA reads TGCGCCAGCAGGTCCAGCGGGGGGTGGACAGATACGCAGTATTTT. Encoded protein: CASRSSGGWTDTQYF.

This rearrangement joins TRBV29-1 to TRBJ2-3, with 15 nucleotides matching TRBD2. Trimming took 1 base from V and 2 from J; bases not matched to a gene: 1. Per germline, CDR1 SQVTM and CDR2 ANQGSEA. The CDR3 has 16 amino acids. The CDR3 region has the DNA TGCAGCGTTGAAGGGACTAGCGGGGGGGCCACAGATACGCAGTATTTT. Translating gives CSVEGTSGGATDTQYF.

The chain uses TRBV5-1 and TRBJ2-3, with a tentative D call TRBD1 (6 bases). The CDR3 contains 14 residues. Germline loops: CDR1 SGHRS, CDR2 YFSETQ. V was shortened by 6 bases and J by 1 base, with 12 bases between the two germline ends. CDR3 nucleotide sequence: TGCGCCAGCACCCTGTCAGGGGGCACAGATACGCAGTATTTT. As protein: CASTLSGGTDTQYF.

The CDR3 DNA is TGTGCCAGCAGCTTAGTTGTGGCGGGAAATGAGCAGTTCTTC. As protein: CASSLVVAGNEQFF. V gene TRBV7-2 combines with J gene TRBJ2-1; weak D call: TRBD2 (6 bases). This CDR3 is 14 amino acids long. The V gene lost 1 base and the J gene lost 7 bases, with 11 bases spanning the gap. Germline loops: CDR1 SGHTA, CDR2 FQGNSA.

This clone was seen a few times. The chain is built from TRBV10-3 and TRBJ2-7, with D perhaps matching TRBD2 (5 bases). CDR3 length equals 14 residues. V was clipped by 1 base and J by 4 bases, with 11 bases between them. Per the germline V gene, CDR1 is ENHRY and CDR2 is SYGVKD. CDR3 residues: CAISEYGVAYEQYF. The CDR3 nucleotides read TGTGCCATCAGTGAGTACGGGGTCGCTTACGAGCAGTACTTC.